Presented here are 5 T cell receptor beta chains from one specimen sequenced in a study of cytomegalovirus exposure and HLA in healthy donors. Libraries were prepared by immunoSEQ multiplex PCR; TCRdb keeps only in-frame clonotypes and omits some of them. The profile covers some 170,000 clones, with roughly 89% appearing a single time and roughly 1.5% taken by the ten largest. Sequenced: PBMCs. These receptors were collected from a woman in her 30s in good health and CMV-seronegative.

This sequence joins TRBV11-2 and TRBJ2-3; D may be TRBD2 (6 bases). Trimming cost V 5 bases and J 6 bases, with 9 bases left between them. Germline assignment: CDR1 SGHAT and CDR2 FQNNGV. CDR3 size: 12 residues. CDR3 bases: TGTGCCAGCAGCGGCGGGACCGATACGCAGTATTTT. Its protein product is CASSGGTDTQYF.

This clone occurred a few times. This chain joins TRBV6-4 and TRBJ2-1; TRBD2 agrees at 8 bases. V was pared by 0 bases and J by 9 bases, with 10 bases of the junction left unmatched. CDR3 length equals 16 residues. Per germline, CDR1 MRHNA and CDR2 SNTAGT. The CDR3 DNA is TGTGCCAGCAGTGACTCGGGGACTAGGACTATCAGTGAGCAGTTCTTC. Translation gives CASSDSGTRTISEQFF.

The rearrangement uses TRBV2 and TRBJ1-2; D is unresolved. The germline gives CDR1 SNHLY, CDR2 FYNNEI. This CDR3 comprises 13 residues. The V gene lost 7 bases and the J gene lost 4 bases, with 13 bases spanning the gap. Here the CDR3 reads CASTMETGYGYTF. Written as DNA, the CDR3 is TGTGCCAGCACAATGGAAACGGGCTATGGCTACACCTTC.

The chain has TRBV27 and TRBJ1-4; 8 bases align to TRBD1. The CDR3 loop spans 13 amino acids. The germline gives CDR1 MNHEY, CDR2 SMNVEV (reference sequence). Trimming took 6 bases from V and 6 from J; bases not matched to a gene: 3. CDR3 sequence: CASRPGQDEKLFF. In DNA form, the CDR3 reads TGTGCCAGCAGGCCGGGACAGGATGAAAAACTGTTTTTT.

The V call is TRBV9, the J call TRBJ1-1; 8 bases fit TRBD1. The CDR3 is made up of 14 amino acids. J lost 7 bases, V lost 4 bases, and 9 bases had no gene match. In germline, CDR1 is SGDLS, CDR2 YYNGEE. CDR3 region: CASSPDRGFSEAFF. The CDR3 DNA reads as TGTGCCAGCAGCCCAGACAGGGGATTCAGTGAAGCTTTCTTT.